This entry is about one T cell receptor (beta chain). No antigen is known for it. The sample is drawn from a study of T cells in localized non-small cell lung cancer. Generated by immunoSEQ multiplex PCR, the TCRdb table keeps only in-frame clones and is missing some. The sample yields some 37,000 clones, around nine tenths seen once. Study findings and constraints: Without multi-region sequencing, intratumor heterogeneity could not be excluded.

The CDR3 has 13 amino acids. From germline, CDR1 is SGHTA and CDR2 FQGTGA. Trimming stripped 0 bases from V and 5 bases from J, with 7 bases between. The chain recombines TRBV7-3 with TRBJ2-5; TRBD1 is a possible D gene (6 bases). The receptor comes from a man between 18 and 49 years old with stage I lung adenocarcinoma. This specimen was peripheral blood, taken before any cancer treatment. CDR3 region: CASSLTQGETQYF. For the CDR3, the DNA is TGTGCCAGCAGCTTAACCCAGGGGGAGACCCAGTACTTC.